The rows below give T cell receptor beta chains drawn from one sample of a study of CD8+CD57+ T cells in acquired aplastic anemia. Using its own MiXCR run on the reads, TCRdb lists one record per CDR3 protein. Among about 180,000 distinct CDR3 sequences listed, roughly 50% were seen once. Specimen: sorted CD4+, CD8+, or CD8+CD57+ T cells (not recorded which) from PBMCs. Source of these receptors: a human donor with aplastic anemia. Both conserved end residues are part of each CDR3. D genes are given only for firm matches. Expanded clones get a size class; other rows say once, few or many, or leave the size out.

d_gene,j_gene,abundance,v_gene,CDR3nt,CDR3aa
TRBD2,TRBJ2-7,NA,TRBV11-1,TGTGCCAGCAGCCCCCTTCGAAAGCGGGATCTCTACGAGCAGTACTTC,CASSPLRKRDLYEQYF
NA,TRBJ2-7,NA,TRBV7-8,TGTGCCAGCAGCCCCCAGGACCTACTCCACGGCGAGCAGTACTTC,CASSPQDLLHGEQYF
TRBD2,TRBJ2-5,NA,TRBV18,TGTGCCAGCTCACCACGGACTAGCGGGAGCGGAGGAGGAGAGACCCAGTACTTC,CASSPRTSGSGGGETQYF
TRBD1,TRBJ1-4,NA,TRBV15,TGTGCCACCAGGCCGACAGGGGTGGACGAAAAACTGTTTTTT,CATRPTGVDEKLFF
TRBD1,TRBJ2-7,few,TRBV20-1,TGCAGTGCTAGAGGAGGACAGGGCTACGAGCAGTACTTC,CSARGGQGYEQYF
NA,TRBJ2-2,many,TRBV19,TGTGCCAGTAGTATGGGCAGGGGGGCGAACACCGGGGAGCTGTTTTTT,CASSMGRGANTGELFF
TRBD1,TRBJ2-3,many,TRBV9,TGTGCCAGCAGCGACAGGGGGCCCACAGATACGCAGTATTTT,CASSDRGPTDTQYF
TRBD1,TRBJ2-7,NA,TRBV7-8,TGTGCCAGCAGCTTCTGGACAGGGCCCTACGAGCAGTACTTC,CASSFWTGPYEQYF
TRBD1,TRBJ1-6,many,TRBV19,TGTGCCAGTAACCCCCAGGGGACAGAAAATTCACCCCTCCACTTT,CASNPQGTENSPLHF
NA,TRBJ1-5,many,TRBV6-1,TGTGCCAGCAGTCCCAAGAGGGAGGCGCCCCAGCATTTT,CASSPKREAPQHF
NA,TRBJ1-4,many,TRBV7-9,TGTGCCAGCAGCTTAGAACAGGGTATCGGAAAACTGTTTTTT,CASSLEQGIGKLFF
TRBD2,TRBJ2-7,NA,TRBV20-1,TGCAGTGCTAGACCGCCGGGACTAGCGGGATACGAGCAGTACTTC,CSARPPGLAGYEQYF
TRBD2,TRBJ2-3,few,TRBV6-1,TGTGTCAGCAGTGGGACTAGCGGGGGGGCCCTTCCAGATACGCAGTATTTT,CVSSGTSGGALPDTQYF
NA,TRBJ2-5,many,TRBV29-1,TGCAGCGTTGAAGGGGGCCGGACCCAGTACTTC,CSVEGGRTQYF
TRBD1,TRBJ1-6,few,TRBV9,TGTGCCAGCAGCGATGGGACAGGGGAGCGAGTGGCCCTCCACTTT,CASSDGTGERVALHF
NA,TRBJ2-7,NA,TRBV15,TGTGCCACCAGCAGAGTGGCGGTGCGGGGTGTGGAGCAGTACTTC,CATSRVAVRGVEQYF
TRBD1,TRBJ2-7,many,TRBV19,TGTGCCAGTAGTAACACGAAGACAGGGCCCTACGAGCAGTACTTC,CASSNTKTGPYEQYF
NA,TRBJ1-5,NA,TRBV30,TGTGCCTGGAGTCCAGGGGAAGGTCAGCCCCAGCATTTT,CAWSPGEGQPQHF
NA,TRBJ1-2,NA,TRBV12-3/TRBV12-4,TGTGCCAGCACCTCGATTGACAGCGACTATGGCTACACCTTC,CASTSIDSDYGYTF
TRBD1,TRBJ2-7,NA,TRBV19,TGTGCCAGTAGTATGGTCCAGGGGGCAGACGAGCAGTACTTC,CASSMVQGADEQYF
NA,TRBJ1-4,many,TRBV11-1,TGTGCCAGCAGCACCGGAATATCCCCGCTTTACTCAACTAATGAAAAACTGTTTTTT,CASSTGISPLYSTNEKLFF
NA,TRBJ2-5,NA,TRBV5-1,TGCGCCAGCAGCTTCATCCCGGACAGACCCCAAGAGACCCAGTACTTC,CASSFIPDRPQETQYF
NA,TRBJ2-2,many,TRBV25-1,TGTGCCAGCAGCCGCTCAGGTGATCTCGCCGGGGAGCTGTTTTTT,CASSRSGDLAGELFF
TRBD2,TRBJ2-3,NA,TRBV10-3,TGTGCCACCCTTTATGAGGGAGGGACAGATACGCAGTATTTT,CATLYEGGTDTQYF
NA,TRBJ2-7,few,TRBV2,TGTGCCAGCAGTGAGGTGACGCCGTACGAGCAGTACTTC,CASSEVTPYEQYF
TRBD2,TRBJ2-7,NA,TRBV29-1,TGCAGCGGCGGACTAGCGGGGACCGACGAGCAGTACTTC,CSGGLAGTDEQYF
NA,TRBJ2-3,NA,TRBV5-6,TGTGCCAGCAGCTTGGGGGGGGCTTTAACAGATACGCAGTATTTT,CASSLGGALTDTQYF
TRBD1,TRBJ2-3,many,TRBV6-5,TGTGCCAGCAGACAGTGGACAGGCACGCAGTATTTT,CASRQWTGTQYF
NA,TRBJ1-3,many,TRBV2,TGTGCCACCCAACCGAGCTTCTCTGGAAACACCATATATTTT,CATQPSFSGNTIYF
TRBD2,TRBJ2-3,NA,TRBV25-1,TGTGCCAGCAGTCAAAGTAGCGGGGCGCCCACAGATACGCAGTATTTT,CASSQSSGAPTDTQYF
NA,TRBJ2-2,many,TRBV7-2,TGTGCCAGCAGCGCAATCCCGGGAGCCGGGGAGCTGTTTTTT,CASSAIPGAGELFF
TRBD1,TRBJ2-7,NA,TRBV5-1,TGCGCCAGCAGCTTAGACAGGGTCTCAGACGAGCAGTACTTC,CASSLDRVSDEQYF
TRBD1,TRBJ1-1,NA,TRBV29-1,TGCAGCGTTGAAGATCCGCCAGGGGGTTGGAGGACTGAAGCTTTCTTT,CSVEDPPGGWRTEAFF
NA,TRBJ2-2,many,TRBV10-2,TGTGCCAGCAATCTAGGGGGTGGGACCGGGGAGCTGTTTTTT,CASNLGGGTGELFF
NA,TRBJ1-5,many,TRBV5-5,TGTGCCAGCAGCTTGAGACAGCCTCGACAGCCCCAGCATTTT,CASSLRQPRQPQHF
NA,TRBJ2-5,many,TRBV19,TGTGCCAGTAGACCGGGTGGTAGGACCCAAGAGACCCAGTACTTC,CASRPGGRTQETQYF
NA,TRBJ2-6,many,TRBV6-1,TGTGCCACCATAGGTGGCATCGCGGGGGCCAACGTCCTGACTTTC,CATIGGIAGANVLTF
TRBD1,TRBJ2-5,NA,TRBV11-3,TGTGCCAGCAGGACAGGGATTGGAGAGACCCAGTACTTC,CASRTGIGETQYF
NA,TRBJ1-5,NA,TRBV15,TGTGCCACCAGCAGACACCAAAAGCCCCAGCATTTT,CATSRHQKPQHF
NA,TRBJ1-4,NA,TRBV10-1,TGCGCCAGCAGTGGAACGTTCAGGATAGGGAACGAAAAACTGTTTTTT,CASSGTFRIGNEKLFF
NA,TRBJ1-2,NA,TRBV7-2,TGTGCCAGCAGCCCGAGAGGCTGGGGTGACTATGGCTACACCTTC,CASSPRGWGDYGYTF
NA,TRBJ2-7,NA,TRBV6-5,TGTGCCAGCAGTTACGATTCGGGTAGGGGCTCTGTCGAGCAGTACTTC,CASSYDSGRGSVEQYF
NA,TRBJ1-2,NA,TRBV12-3/TRBV12-4,TGTGCCGGCAGTTTAGGCCCTCGGCCTAACTTC,CAGSLGPRPNF
NA,TRBJ2-1,NA,TRBV2,TGTGCCAGCAGTGTTTTCCCTTCCTACGAGCAGTTCTTC,CASSVFPSYEQFF
NA,TRBJ1-1,NA,TRBV29-1,TGCAGCGTTGTATCCGGGTCTGAAGCTTTCTTT,CSVVSGSEAFF
NA,TRBJ1-1,few,TRBV10-2,TGCGCCAGTTGGGACACACTGAAGAACACTGAAGCTTTCTTT,CASWDTLKNTEAFF
NA,TRBJ1-1,many,TRBV20-1,TGCAGTGCTAGTACCTCCGGGCCGACGAGAACTGAAGCTTTCTTT,CSASTSGPTRTEAFF
TRBD2,TRBJ2-1,many,TRBV20-1,TGCAGTGCTAGCCCCGGACTAGCGGGGGGTAATGAGCAGTTCTTC,CSASPGLAGGNEQFF
TRBD1,TRBJ2-7,NA,TRBV24-1,TGTGCCACCAGTGAAGGACAGGGCCGGACCTACGAGCAGTACTTC,CATSEGQGRTYEQYF
TRBD1,TRBJ2-1,NA,TRBV25-1,TGTGCCAGCAGTCGTGGGACAGCGTACAATGAGCAGTTCTTC,CASSRGTAYNEQFF
NA,TRBJ2-1,NA,TRBV7-8,TGTGCCAGCAGCTTAGTAATAGGTGATGAGCAGTTCTTC,CASSLVIGDEQFF
NA,TRBJ1-4,NA,TRBV15,TGTGCCACCAGCAGTACGAGGTTAGCCGGTGAAAAACTGTTTTTT,CATSSTRLAGEKLFF
NA,TRBJ1-1,NA,TRBV15,TGTGCCACCAGCAGAGATCTAGGGACATGGGGCTTCTTT,CATSRDLGTWGFF
TRBD1,TRBJ1-6,NA,TRBV3-1,TGTGCCAGCAGCCCGGGACAGGGTGTAGCTTCACCCCTCCACTTT,CASSPGQGVASPLHF
TRBD2,TRBJ2-5,NA,TRBV10-3,TGTGCCATCAGTGAAACTAGCGGGGGGACAGAGACCCAGTACTTC,CAISETSGGTETQYF
TRBD1,TRBJ1-1,NA,TRBV18,TGTGCCGGCTCACCGGGACAGGGGAACACTGAAGCTTTCTTT,CAGSPGQGNTEAFF